The TCR beta chain described here comes from a study of CD8+CD57+ T cells in acquired aplastic anemia (dated by TCRdb to between 2017 and 2018). About the full investigation: Extracted DNA from sorted CD4+ and CD8+ cells averaged approximately 3 ug, ranging from roughly 0.2 to 30 ug. CD8+CD57+ expansion was defined as frequency above the mean frequency observed in healthy subjects.

The patients picked for sequencing were ones in whom flow cytometry had shown an expansion of CD8+CD57+ cells. Every patient had a diagnosis of severe acquired aplastic anemia based on International Study of Aplastic Anemia and Agranulocytosis and Camitta criteria. At the time blood was sampled, none of the patients had received any therapy. In the study, sorted CD4+ and CD8+ blood T cells from patients with severe aplastic anemia and from healthy subjects underwent deep sequencing of TCR repertoires. In the USA, patient enrollment took place under clinicaltrials.gov protocols 00001620, 01623167, 00001397, 00071045, 00081523 and 00961064. Ficoll-Paque density gradient centrifugation was used to isolate peripheral blood mononuclear cells. CD4+ and CD8+ T cells were sorted by FACS or magnetic beads before DNA extraction. CDR1 and CDR2, looked up from the germline V gene (reference sequence), are SGHNT and YYREEE. After removal of 5 bases from V and 7 bases from J, the junction retains 8 bases not matched to a gene. CDR3 length: 13 amino acids, cysteine to phenylalanine. The retained sequence is limited to the CDR3, 39 bases, with the frame set at the first base.

What the work shows at the level of the full study, not this receptor alone: No significant difference in CD8+ Simpson's diversity was found between patients and healthy controls (P=0.060). Although 25 to 30 CD8+ CDR3 sequences were shared by patients and controls, these sequences appeared highly expressed in patients and within the immunodominant clones of patients.

This clonotype was observed at least ten times. The antigen this receptor binds is unknown. No much larger clone is present one base from it, and per-base qualities are unavailable. Profiling of TCR beta VDJ combinations and CDR3 sequences used genomic DNA as the template. TCR repertoire sequencing was run on an Illumina HiSeq 2000. The published analysis was carried out like this. TRBV/TRBJ rearrangement plots, CDR3 size and DJ length profiles, and Simpson's diversity index were used to assess repertoires. Whichever DNA sequence was most abundant in the deep sequencing data was defined as the immunodominant clone. CDR3 amino acid sequences were checked for sharing between subjects and were compared against published repertoires and the VDJdb database. In TCRdb, the public reads were trimmed at Q25 with fastp and aligned with MiXCR, with productive beta chains retained. Identical CDR3 proteins give one entry, which carries the most common genes and DNA. The V and J calls come from TCRdb's annotation, not from the publication. In all, the sample holds 160,000 or so distinct CDR3 sequences, and less than 50% of those were seen once. The ten largest clones capture about 2.9% of the sample.

This TCR was recovered from a human donor with aplastic anemia. The chain is encoded by TRBV5-4 joined to TRBJ1-1, with TRBD1 matching 7 junction bases. Sequenced material: sorted CD4+, CD8+, or CD8+CD57+ T cells (not recorded which) from PBMCs. In nucleotides, the sequence is TGTGCCAGCAGGAAGGACAGGCGAGATGAAGCTTTCTTT. Protein translation: CASRKDRRDEAFF.